What follows is one T cell receptor (beta chain) and its context. The target antigen is unknown. This sample is drawn from a study of shared clonotypes between healthy human individuals. Study findings and constraints: Clonotypes which were not shared had lower generation probabilities than clonotypes that all four donors shared. Donors were few, which limited the genetic and exposure-history diversity represented. Among a handful of donors, roughly 5% of naive CD4 clonotypes were found in common.

CDR1 is LGHNA, CDR2 YNFKEQ, per germline. The V end lost 0 bases, the J end lost 6 bases, and 24 bases lay between the germline ends. The CDR3 sequence is 18 residues long. Measured with immunoSEQ multiplex PCR; TCRdb has only the in-frame clones, and not every one. The sample contains roughly 2 million clones, approximately 95% of which appear only once. The sample was naive CD4+ T cells sorted from blood. The subset: CD45RA+ positively selected. The clonotype comes from a man aged 18 to 30 in good health. The rearrangement joins TRBV4-2 to TRBJ2-7; D is perhaps TRBD1 (5 bases). CDR3 loop: CASSQEGLVAGPLGEQYF. In nucleotides, the CDR3 is TGTGCCAGCAGCCAAGAAGGATTAGTGGCAGGGCCATTGGGCGAGCAGTACTTC.